This T cell receptor (beta chain) comes out of a study of T cell repertoires in cytomegalovirus infection. J gave up 3 bases and V 2 bases, and 1 base lay outside the gene matches. Germline V gives CDR1 MNHGY, CDR2 SAAAGT. The CDR3 extends over 14 amino acids. TCRdb re-derived calls from the reads in MiXCR, one entry per CDR3 protein. The data contain about 490,000 distinct CDR3 sequences, 26% of them seen just once; the ten biggest clones take up about 13%. Material: PBMCs. The TCR sequence derives from a human donor in good health (CMV status not recorded). Some clones in this sample may be carry-over from other donors' samples. The chain uses TRBV6-8 and TRBJ2-7; 10 bases agree with TRBD1. Here the CDR3 DNA reads TGTGCCAGCAGTTACGGGGACAGGGGCTACGAGCAGTACTTC. This gives the protein CASSYGDRGYEQYF.